These 6 T cell receptor beta chains share one sample of origin, sequenced in a study of blood T cell repertoires in COVID-19. Profiling relied on immunoSEQ multiplex PCR, and the TCRdb table lists in-frame clones only, not all of them. The sample contains 150,000 to 200,000 clones, around 85% of which appear only once. Sequences were obtained from peripheral blood. The receptors derive from a human donor in a cohort sampled during active COVID-19.

The chain couples TRBV12-5 to TRBJ1-2; possible D gene TRBD1, 5 bases. V was shortened by 3 bases and J by 7 bases, with 15 bases between the two germline ends. Looked up from germline, CDR1 is LGHNT and CDR2 is FRNRAP. CDR3 size: 14 residues. The CDR3 DNA reads as TGTGCTAGTGGTTTAAAAATGGGCGGGGGTGGCTACACCTTC. Its translation: CASGLKMGGGGYTF.

This clone was picked up a small number of times. This chain links TRBV6-4 with TRBJ1-2; 8 bases line up with TRBD1. Germline CDR1 is MRHNA and CDR2 is SNTAGT. J was trimmed by 3 bases and V by 5 bases; bases with no gene match: 2. CDR3 length: 13 residues. CDR3 in amino acids: CASSPDRDYGYTF. The CDR3 bases are TGTGCCAGCAGTCCGGACAGGGACTATGGCTACACCTTC.

The genes are TRBV19 and TRBJ2-7; 9 nucleotides align to TRBD1. Germline V gene lookup returns CDR1 LNHDA and CDR2 SQIVND (reference sequence). This CDR3 is built from 14 residues. The V and J ends lost 5 bases and 4 bases, in that order; junction bases with no gene match: 6. CDR3 region: CASSPGTGRYEQYF. DNA for the CDR3: TGTGCCAGTAGTCCCGGGACAGGGAGGTACGAGCAGTACTTC.

CDR3 DNA sequence: TGTGCCAGCAGCTTAGGTCCCCCGCCAGGGGCCTATGGCTACACCTTC. Translated, it gives CASSLGPPPGAYGYTF. V and J are TRBV11-1 and TRBJ1-2; possible D gene TRBD1, 6 bases. Deletions cut 1 base from V and 4 bases from J, with 16 bases between. The CDR3 contains 16 residues. Germline lookup yields CDR1 SGHAT and CDR2 FQDESV (reference sequence).

The chain links TRBV27 to TRBJ2-2; 9 bases are a match to TRBD2. With V trimmed by 3 bases and J by 5 bases, 4 bases remained unmatched. The V gene's germline CDR1 is MNHEY and CDR2 SMNVEV (reference sequence). The CDR3 has 15 residues. CDR3 residues: CASSFILAGTGELFF. Written as DNA, the CDR3 is TGTGCCAGCAGTTTCATCCTAGCGGGGACCGGGGAGCTGTTTTTT.

This chain connects TRBV2 to TRBJ1-6; possible D gene TRBD1, 6 bases. The CDR3 sequence is 16 residues long. V dropped 5 bases and J dropped 6 bases, with 17 bases sitting between them. Germline CDR1 and CDR2: SNHLY and FYNNEI. CDR3 sequence: CASSPTGSGANSPLHF. CDR3 nucleotides: TGTGCCAGCAGTCCCACAGGGAGTGGTGCTAATTCACCCCTCCACTTT. The entire variable domain, with the rest obtained from reference TRBV2 and TRBJ1-6, is as follows: EPEVTQTPSHQVTQMGQEVILRCVPISNHLYFYWYRQILGQKVEFLVSFYNNEISEKSEIFDDQFSVERPDGSNFTLKIRSTKLEDSAMYFCASSPTGSGANSPLHFGNGTRLTVT.